The present entry profiles one T cell receptor beta chain with its context. The sample is drawn from a study of T cell changes during pregnancy in multiple sclerosis. Germline V gene data show CDR1 as LNHDA and CDR2 as SQIVND (reference sequence). The CDR3 spans 14 residues. Trimming cost V 7 bases and J 1 base; bases outside gene matches: 7. Measured with immunoSEQ multiplex PCR; TCRdb has only the in-frame clones, and not every one. The sample holds approximately 31,000 clones, around nine tenths seen once. The source material was CD8+ T cells from peripheral blood mononuclear cells, sampled in the second trimester of pregnancy. This chain links TRBV19 with TRBJ2-7, with 7 positions matching TRBD1. The receptor was isolated from a female donor with multiple sclerosis, enrolled in a pregnancy study. The CDR3 is CASKPGQSSYEQYF. The DNA for the CDR3 is TGTGCCAGTAAGCCGGGACAGTCTTCCTACGAGCAGTACTTC.